This T cell receptor beta chain emerged from a study of blood T cells in healthy people across ages. Healthy Caucasian individuals from Russia aged 6 to 90 were enrolled as donors. Each sample gave at least 7 million isolated PBMCs. The authors extracted at least 6 micrograms of total RNA per sample. Study-wide findings and caveats: Long-lived donors had more naive CD4+ cells and higher diversity than aged donors.

Primed by a sample-barcoded 5' primer and a J-beta primer mix, a second PCR proceeded for 7 to 11 cycles. TCRdb used MiXCR to reprocess the 5' RACE reads, holding one entry per CDR3 protein. The data contain 920,000 or so distinct CDR3 sequences, 35% to 55% of them singletons. This clonotype showed up just a few times. Its specificity is not known. The sequence was obtained from an older woman in good health. Sequencing input: blood.

CDR3 sequence reads: CASSEQAGKAETQYF. As DNA, the CDR3 is TGTGCCAGCAGTGAGCAGGCGGGGAAGGCAGAGACCCAGTACTTC. The V and J genes are TRBV6-1 and TRBJ2-5, with a weak D call TRBD2 (6 bases). With 3 bases removed from V and 4 bases from J, the gap between germline ends came to 15 bases. Germline V gives CDR1 MNHNS, CDR2 SASEGT. This CDR3 is 15 amino acids long.